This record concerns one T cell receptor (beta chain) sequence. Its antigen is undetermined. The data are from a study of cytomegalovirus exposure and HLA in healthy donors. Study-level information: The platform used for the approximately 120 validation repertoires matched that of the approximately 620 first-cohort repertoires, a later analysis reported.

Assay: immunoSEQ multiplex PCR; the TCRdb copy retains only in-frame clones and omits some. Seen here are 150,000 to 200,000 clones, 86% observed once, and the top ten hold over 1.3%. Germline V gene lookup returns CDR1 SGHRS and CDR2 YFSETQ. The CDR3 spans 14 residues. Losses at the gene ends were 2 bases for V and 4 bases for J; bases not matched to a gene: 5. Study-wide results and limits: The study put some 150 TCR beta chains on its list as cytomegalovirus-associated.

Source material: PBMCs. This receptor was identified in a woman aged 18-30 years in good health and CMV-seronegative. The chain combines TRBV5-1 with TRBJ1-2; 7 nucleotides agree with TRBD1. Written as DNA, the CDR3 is TGCGCCAGCAGCTTTGACAGGGAGTTCTATGGCTACACCTTC. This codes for CASSFDREFYGYTF.